One sample yielded the 22 T cell receptor beta chains listed below, sequenced in a study of a mutant IDH1 vaccine in newly diagnosed glioma. Sequenced by immunoSEQ multiplex PCR; TCRdb stores in-frame clones only, minus some. The sample shows about 51,000 clones, 70% to 80% of them seen only once. Time point of the sample: baseline, week 1 (first vaccination visit). The treatment was: pre-vaccination baseline after standard-of-care therapy. Sequences were derived from PBMCs, sampled from a glioma patient treated with radiotherapy, temozolomide or both. The source of these receptors is a middle-aged woman with glioma.

This chain connects TRBV11-2 to TRBJ1-2, with D uncertain. Germline-derived CDR1 and CDR2 are SGHAT and FQNNGV. Trimming cost V 2 bases and J 3 bases, with 10 bases left between them. The CDR3 has 14 amino acids. CDR3 in amino acids: CASSLRTADYGYTF. The CDR3 DNA sequence: TGTGCCAGCAGCTTAAGGACGGCTGACTATGGCTACACCTTC. Full variable domain (rest looked up from reference TRBV11-2 and TRBJ1-2): EAGVAQSPRYKIIEKRQSVAFWCNPISGHATLYWYQQILGQGPKLLIQFQNNGVVDDSQLPKDRFSAERLKGVDSTLKIQPAKLEDSAVYLCASSLRTADYGYTFGSGTRLTVV.

The chain recombines TRBV19 with TRBJ2-7; D possibly matches TRBD1 or TRBD2 (6 bases each). Germline V gives CDR1 LNHDA, CDR2 SQIVND (reference sequence). The CDR3 has 15 amino acids. V was trimmed by 1 base and J by 5 bases, leaving 15 bases between them. CDR3 sequence (DNA): TGTGCCAGTAGTATAGGGTGGGGGGCGAAGAACGAGCAGTACTTC. Amino acid sequence: CASSIGWGAKNEQYF.

This clone was recorded only once. The genes are TRBV2 and TRBJ2-1; D not certain. Trimming took 2 bases from V and 13 from J, leaving 12 bases between them. The CDR3 has 12 amino acids. In germline, CDR1 is SNHLY, CDR2 FYNNEI. The CDR3 sequence is CASSEIVSLQFF. CDR3 coding DNA: TGTGCCAGCAGTGAAATTGTTTCACTCCAGTTCTTC.

V is TRBV7-8 and J is TRBJ2-5; D possibly uses TRBD1 or TRBD2 (5 bases each). The V end lost 6 bases, the J end lost 5 bases, and 16 bases lay between the germline ends. Germline V gene lookup returns CDR1 SGHVS and CDR2 FQNEAQ. The CDR3 is made up of 14 amino acids. The CDR3 loop is CASRSDGEGETQYF. DNA of the CDR3: TGTGCCAGCAGATCCGATGGCGAGGGGGAGACCCAGTACTTC.

The V call is TRBV15, the J call TRBJ2-7; D is perhaps TRBD1 (5 bases). CDR3 length: 17 amino acids. V gave up 3 bases and J gave up 2 bases, with 20 bases separating them. Germline loops: CDR1 LNHNV, CDR2 YYDKDF (reference sequence). CDR3 residues: CATSSNLGEAHPYEQYF. The CDR3 DNA is TGTGCCACCAGCAGCAATTTAGGGGAAGCACACCCCTACGAGCAGTACTTC.

Notes on this clone: This same CDR3 is encoded by further DNA sequences in the sample. This chain uses TRBV18 with TRBJ1-2; D is unclear. Deletions cut 1 base from V and 4 bases from J, with 4 bases between. CDR3 size: 12 residues. The germline V gene has CDR1 KGHSH and CDR2 LQKENI. The CDR3 DNA reads TGTGCCAGCTCACCACTCCCCTATGGCTACACCTTC. Translated: CASSPLPYGYTF.

This clone appeared a few times. J is TRBJ1-5 and V is TRBV18; D ambiguous. Germline V gene sequence: CDR1 KGHSH, CDR2 LQKENI. This CDR3 has 13 amino acids. V was pared by 1 base and J by 7 bases, with 8 bases between. In DNA form, the CDR3 reads TGTGCCAGCTCACCACAAACGGGGCAGCCCCAGCATTTT. It yields the protein CASSPQTGQPQHF.

The rearrangement joins TRBV5-1 to TRBJ2-6; 7 nucleotides line up with TRBD1. The CDR3 has 17 residues. V gave up 4 bases and J gave up 0 bases; unmatched junction bases: 7. The germline V gene has CDR1 SGHRS and CDR2 YFSETQ. CDR3 in amino acids: CASSGMTGLSGANVLTF. DNA of the CDR3: TGCGCCAGCAGCGGAATGACAGGGCTCTCTGGGGCCAACGTCCTGACTTTC.

This clone came up once. The chain uses TRBV29-1 and TRBJ2-5; D is unclear. Trimming took off 3 bases at V and 5 bases at J, with 13 bases between the two ends. This CDR3 has 13 residues. Germline CDR1 is SQVTM and CDR2 is ANQGSEA. This CDR3 is CSVEGPWNETQYF. The CDR3 DNA follows: TGCAGCGTTGAGGGCCCTTGGAACGAGACCCAGTACTTC.

This chain connects TRBV4-1 to TRBJ1-4, with D possibly being TRBD1 (6 bases). Trimming took off 4 bases at V and 7 bases at J, with 22 bases between the two ends. Germline V lookup: CDR1 MGHRA, CDR2 YSYEKL. The CDR3 consists of 17 residues. The CDR3 region has the DNA TGCGCCAGCAGCCGAAACCTGGGAGGGGAGGGGGGTGAAAAACTGTTTTTT. Translation gives CASSRNLGGEGGEKLFF.

The count of this clone is one. The same CDR3 also results from other DNA sequences found in this sample. The chain employs TRBV12-5 and TRBJ1-4; the D is unclear. Trimming took off 3 bases at V and 8 bases at J, with 4 bases between the two ends. The CDR3 length is 11 residues. Looked up from germline, CDR1 is LGHNT and CDR2 is FRNRAP. This CDR3 reads CASGLREKLFF. CDR3 DNA: TGTGCTAGTGGTTTACGAGAAAAACTGTTTTTT.

This clone showed up just a few times. V usage is TRBV10-2 and J usage is TRBJ2-5; no reliable D call. The V end lost 0 bases, the J end lost 2 bases, and 10 bases lay between the germline ends. In germline, CDR1 is WSHSY, CDR2 SAAADI. The CDR3 sequence is 15 residues long. As DNA, the CDR3 is TGCGCCAGCAGTGAGTCCCCTACCTTGCAAGAGACCCAGTACTTC. Amino acids: CASSESPTLQETQYF.

The chain uses TRBV5-1 and TRBJ2-2, with TRBD2 identical over 10 bases. V lost 0 bases to trimming and J lost 7 bases; unmatched junction nucleotides: 0. The CDR3 sequence is 14 residues long. CDR1 and CDR2 from the germline V gene are SGHRS and YFSETQ. CDR3 residues: CASSLGLAGGELFF. CDR3 in DNA: TGCGCCAGCAGCTTGGGACTAGCGGGCGGGGAGCTGTTTTTT.

The J gene is TRBJ1-2, the V gene TRBV5-1, with no clear D. The V end lost 1 base, the J end lost 2 bases, and 9 bases lay between the germline ends. CDR1 and CDR2 from the germline V gene are SGHRS and YFSETQ. The CDR3 is made up of 14 amino acids. CDR3 loop: CASSLTTRNYGYTF. Written as DNA, the CDR3 is TGCGCCAGCAGCTTGACAACGCGCAACTATGGCTACACCTTC.

The chain has TRBV6-5 and TRBJ2-3; possibly TRBD1 or TRBD2 for D (6 bases each). There are 15 residues in the CDR3. CDR1 MNHEY and CDR2 SVGAGI come from the germline V gene. V was clipped by 2 bases and J by 1 base, with 10 bases between them. The CDR3 region has the DNA TGTGCCAGCAGTTACAAACGGGGGCGCACAGATACGCAGTATTTT. This translates into CASSYKRGRTDTQYF.

The genes are TRBV6-6 and TRBJ1-5, with no clear D. CDR3 length equals 14 residues. Per germline, CDR1 MNHNY and CDR2 SVGAGI (reference sequence). V was pared by 1 base and J by 3 bases, with 7 bases between. CDR3 region: CASSYLEINQPQHF. In DNA, the CDR3 is TGTGCCAGCAGTTACTTGGAGATCAATCAGCCCCAGCATTTT.

The chain links TRBV10-3 to TRBJ2-2; 10 nucleotides agree with TRBD2. CDR1 and CDR2 from the germline V gene are ENHRY and SYGVKD. CDR3 size: 13 residues. V trimming: 11 bases; J trimming: 6 bases; junction bases outside the gene matches: 6. CDR3 loop: CALSGGAAGELFF. CDR3 DNA sequence: TGTGCCTTGAGCGGGGGGGCCGCCGGGGAGCTGTTTTTT.

This clone was found a few times. V gene TRBV4-3 combines with J gene TRBJ2-2, with D perhaps given as TRBD1 or TRBD2 (5 bases each). CDR1 LGHNA and CDR2 YSLEER come from the germline V gene. Trimming removed 1 base from V and 0 bases from J, with 9 bases in between. CDR3 length equals 16 residues. The CDR3 loop reads CASSQVGRANTGELFF. CDR3 in DNA: TGCGCCAGCAGCCAAGTGGGACGGGCGAACACCGGGGAGCTGTTTTTT.

This chain connects TRBV29-1 to TRBJ2-7; perhaps TRBD1 as D (6 bases). Trimming removed 3 bases at V and 3 bases at J, with 12 bases between. Germline-derived CDR1 and CDR2 are SQVTM and ANQGSEA. The CDR3 contains 13 residues. CDR3 bases: TGCAGCGTTGATCGGCAGGGGAGCTACGAGCAGTACTTC. Encoded protein: CSVDRQGSYEQYF.

The chain is built from TRBV6-1 and TRBJ2-5; 11 nucleotides line up with TRBD2. The CDR3 runs 18 residues. The V gene end was trimmed by 2 bases and the J gene end by 5 bases; junction bases not matched to a gene: 13. CDR1 is MNHNS and CDR2 is SASEGT in the germline V gene. CDR3 nucleotide sequence: TGTGCCAGCAGTGAAACAGGGGGTAGCGGGGGGGCCCGGGAGACCCAGTACTTC. This translates into CASSETGGSGGARETQYF.

Within the sample, this clone is medium-sized. This sequence joins TRBV4-3 and TRBJ1-6; TRBD1 aligns across 7 bases. The CDR3 contains 14 residues. Unmatched junction bases numbered 5, after V lost 4 bases and J lost 8 bases. Germline V gene sequence: CDR1 LGHNA, CDR2 YSLEER. The CDR3 DNA is TGCGCCAGCAGCCGGGACAGTACATATTCACCCCTCCACTTT. Its translation is CASSRDSTYSPLHF.

This chain's CDR3 is CASRFGDQPQHF. Here the CDR3 DNA reads TGTGCCAGTAGGTTCGGGGATCAGCCCCAGCATTTT. This chain uses TRBV19 with TRBJ1-5; D uncertain. The germline CDR1 and CDR2 sequences are LNHDA and SQIVND (reference sequence). This CDR3 is built from 12 residues. Trimming stripped 6 bases from V and 5 bases from J, with 8 bases between.